This T cell receptor beta chain derives from a study of T cell repertoires in cytomegalovirus infection. TCRdb analysed the reads with MiXCR anew, one entry per CDR3 protein. The sample lists 250,000 to 400,000 distinct CDR3 sequences, around a quarter seen once, with about 14% in the top ten. Whole-study findings and limits: HLA-C-restricted CMV clonotypes gave the most frequent clonotype in two of eight donors.

V dropped 5 bases and J dropped 11 bases, with 17 bases sitting between them. The CDR3 extends over 13 amino acids. At least ten counts were recorded for this clonotype. What it recognizes is unknown. This specimen was cultured PBMCs, taken from culture after CMV antigen stimulation. This rearrangement joins TRBV12-3 or TRBV12-4 to TRBJ2-3; possible D gene TRBD2, 6 bases. The receptor was isolated from a human donor in good health (CMV status not recorded). Some clones in this sample may be carry-over from other donors' samples. CDR3 in amino acids: CASSPPAGRRQYF. The CDR3 DNA reads TGTGCCAGCAGTCCCCCGGCTGGGAGGAGGCAGTATTTT.